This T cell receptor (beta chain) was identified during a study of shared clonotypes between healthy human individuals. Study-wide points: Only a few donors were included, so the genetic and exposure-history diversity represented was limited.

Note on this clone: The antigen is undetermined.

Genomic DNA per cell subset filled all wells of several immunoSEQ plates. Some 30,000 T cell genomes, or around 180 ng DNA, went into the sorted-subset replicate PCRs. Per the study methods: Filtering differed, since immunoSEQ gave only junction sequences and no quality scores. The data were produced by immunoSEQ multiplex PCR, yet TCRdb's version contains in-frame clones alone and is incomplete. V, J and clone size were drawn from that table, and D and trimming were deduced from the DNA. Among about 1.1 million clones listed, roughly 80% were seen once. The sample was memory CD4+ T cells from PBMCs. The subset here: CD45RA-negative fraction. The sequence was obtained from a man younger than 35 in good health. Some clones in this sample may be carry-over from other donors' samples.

CDR3 residues: CASSGGGRPSYEQYF. CDR3 DNA: TGTGCCAGTAGTGGTGGCGGGAGACCCTCCTACGAGCAGTACTTC. The chain is built from TRBV19 and TRBJ2-7; TRBD2 matches at 7 bases. The CDR3 spans 15 residues. In germline, CDR1 is LNHDA, CDR2 SQIVND (reference sequence). The trim removed 5 bases at V and 0 bases at J, leaving 7 bases unmatched.